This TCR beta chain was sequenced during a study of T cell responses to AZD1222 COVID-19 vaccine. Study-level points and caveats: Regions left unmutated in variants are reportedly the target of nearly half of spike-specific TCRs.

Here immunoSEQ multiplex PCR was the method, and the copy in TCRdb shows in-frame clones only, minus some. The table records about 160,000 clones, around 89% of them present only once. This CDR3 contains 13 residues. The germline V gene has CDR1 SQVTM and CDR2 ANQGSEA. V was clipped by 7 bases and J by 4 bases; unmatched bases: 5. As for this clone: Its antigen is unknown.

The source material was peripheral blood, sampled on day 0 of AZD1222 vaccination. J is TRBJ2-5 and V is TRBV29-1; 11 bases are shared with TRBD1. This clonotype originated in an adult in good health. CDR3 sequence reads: CSAGQGARETQYF. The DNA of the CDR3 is TGCAGCGCTGGACAGGGGGCTCGAGAGACCCAGTACTTC.